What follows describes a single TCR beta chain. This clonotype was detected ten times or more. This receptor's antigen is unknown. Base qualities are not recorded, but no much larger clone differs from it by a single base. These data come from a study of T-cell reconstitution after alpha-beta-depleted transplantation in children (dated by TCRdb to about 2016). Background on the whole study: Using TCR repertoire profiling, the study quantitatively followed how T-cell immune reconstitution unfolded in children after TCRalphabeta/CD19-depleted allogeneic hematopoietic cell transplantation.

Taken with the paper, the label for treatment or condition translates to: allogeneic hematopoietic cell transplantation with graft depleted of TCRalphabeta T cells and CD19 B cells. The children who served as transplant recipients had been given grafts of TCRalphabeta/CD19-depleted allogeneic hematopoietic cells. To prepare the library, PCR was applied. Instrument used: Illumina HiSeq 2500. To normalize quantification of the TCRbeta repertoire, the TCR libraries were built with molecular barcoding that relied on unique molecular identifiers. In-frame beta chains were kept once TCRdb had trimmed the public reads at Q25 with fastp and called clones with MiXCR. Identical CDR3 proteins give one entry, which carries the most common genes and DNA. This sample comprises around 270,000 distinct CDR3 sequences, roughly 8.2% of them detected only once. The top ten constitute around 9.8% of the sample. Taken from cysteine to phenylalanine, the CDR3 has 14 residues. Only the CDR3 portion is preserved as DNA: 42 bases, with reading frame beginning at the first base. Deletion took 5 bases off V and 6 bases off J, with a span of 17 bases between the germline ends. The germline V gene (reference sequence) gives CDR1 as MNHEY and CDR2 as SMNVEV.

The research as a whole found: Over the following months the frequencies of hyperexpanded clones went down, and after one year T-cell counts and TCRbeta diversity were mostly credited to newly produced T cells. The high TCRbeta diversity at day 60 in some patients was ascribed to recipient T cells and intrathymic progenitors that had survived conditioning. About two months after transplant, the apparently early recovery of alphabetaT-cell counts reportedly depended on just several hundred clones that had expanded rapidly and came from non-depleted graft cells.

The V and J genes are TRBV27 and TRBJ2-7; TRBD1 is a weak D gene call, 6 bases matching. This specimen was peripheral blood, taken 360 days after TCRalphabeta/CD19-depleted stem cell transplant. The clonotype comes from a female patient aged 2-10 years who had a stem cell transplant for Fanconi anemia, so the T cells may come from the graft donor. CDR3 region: CASSPILTGSEQYF. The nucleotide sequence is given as TGTGCCAGCAGTCCCATACTCACAGGGAGCGAGCAGTACTTC.